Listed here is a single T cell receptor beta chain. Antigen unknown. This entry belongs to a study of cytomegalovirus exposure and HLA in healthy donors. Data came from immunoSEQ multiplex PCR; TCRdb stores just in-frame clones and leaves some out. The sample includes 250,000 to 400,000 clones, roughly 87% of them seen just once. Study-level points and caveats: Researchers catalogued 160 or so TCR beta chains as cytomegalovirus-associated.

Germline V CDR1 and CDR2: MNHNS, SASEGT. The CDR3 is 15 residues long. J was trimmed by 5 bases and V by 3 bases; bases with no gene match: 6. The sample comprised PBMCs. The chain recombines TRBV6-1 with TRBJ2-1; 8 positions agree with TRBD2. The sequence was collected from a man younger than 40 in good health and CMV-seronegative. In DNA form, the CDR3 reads TGTGCCAGCAGTGAGCTGAGCGGGGGCCACAATGAGCAGTTCTTC. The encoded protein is CASSELSGGHNEQFF.